The clone carrying this TCR beta chain was seen a single time. Its specificity is unknown. This CDR3 has 15 amino acids. CDR1 is GTSNPN and CDR2 is SVGIG in the germline V gene (reference sequence). V was pared by 0 bases and J by 7 bases, with 11 bases of the junction left unmatched. Sequenced by immunoSEQ multiplex PCR; TCRdb stores in-frame clones only, minus some. The sample includes around 25,000 clones, about 81% of them seen just once. The data derive from a study of graft-versus-host responses after intestinal transplantation. Study-level background: Transplantation in recipients was multivisceral, liver-intestinal, or isolated intestinal.

The TCR originated in a human donor who received an intestinal transplant. V usage is TRBV30 and J usage is TRBJ1-2, with TRBD1 matching 7 bases. The specimen comprised unstimulated CD4+ T cells sorted from spleen or lymph node cells, sampled before intestinal transplant. CDR3 bases: TGTGCCTGGAGTGTCCCCCGCGGGACAGCGCGTGGCTACACCTTC. Translation gives CAWSVPRGTARGYTF.